Presented here are 9 T cell receptor beta chains from one specimen sequenced in a study of OX40 agonist ivuxolimab in advanced cancers. The method was immunoSEQ multiplex PCR; TCRdb's version includes in-frame clones alone and lacks a portion of them. The sample includes tens of thousands of clones, about 90% of them seen just once. The source was CD4+ or CD8+ T cells sorted from blood, collected in a trial of the OX40 agonist ivuxolimab. The origin of the receptors is an adult with an advanced solid tumor such as melanoma, head and neck, liver or kidney cancer.

The chain recombines TRBV5-4 with TRBJ1-2; 8 nucleotides align to TRBD1. Germline V gene sequence: CDR1 SGHNT, CDR2 YYREEE (reference sequence). V dropped 4 bases and J dropped 5; count of bases not matched to a gene: 4. CDR3 length: 13 amino acids. The CDR3 DNA reads as TGTGCCAGCAGCCAATACAGGGGGTATGGCTACACCTTC. It yields the protein CASSQYRGYGYTF.

This clone appeared a single time. The chain recombines TRBV28 with TRBJ1-5, with 8 bases fitting TRBD1. The CDR3 consists of 15 residues. Germline V gene lookup returns CDR1 MDHEN and CDR2 SYDVKM. The V segment lost 1 base and the J segment 5 bases; nucleotides outside the gene matches: 4. CDR3 DNA sequence: TGTGCCAGCAGTTTATTTCAGGGGGCTTATCAGCCCCAGCATTTT. This gives the protein CASSLFQGAYQPQHF.

CDR3 in amino acids: CASSLVGTTYEQYF. Written as DNA, the CDR3 is TGTGCCAGCAGCTTAGTGGGCACTACCTACGAGCAGTACTTC. V is TRBV7-9 and J is TRBJ2-7; no clear D gene. Trimming pared 1 base from V and 2 bases from J, leaving 9 bases between. This CDR3 has 14 residues. Germline values: CDR1 SEHNR, CDR2 FQNEAQ (reference sequence).

The rearrangement uses TRBV11-2 and TRBJ2-7, with a tentative D call TRBD1 (5 bases). Trimming removed 5 bases at V and 3 bases at J, with 14 bases between. Looked up from germline, CDR1 is SGHAT and CDR2 is FQNNGV. The CDR3 covers 14 residues. CDR3 amino acids: CASSPYDQGYEQYV. CDR3 in DNA: TGTGCCAGCAGCCCCTACGATCAGGGCTACGAGCAGTACGTC.

In this sample, this clone turned up once. The V gene is TRBV5-6, the J gene TRBJ2-1; D gene uncertain. Trimming removed 0 bases at V and 8 bases at J, with 6 bases between. Germline CDR1 is SGHDT and CDR2 is YYEEEE. The CDR3 runs 12 residues. The CDR3: CASSLGSYEQFF. CDR3 DNA: TGTGCCAGCAGCTTGGGTAGTTATGAGCAGTTCTTC.

The chain joins TRBV29-1 to TRBJ2-3; 7 bases align to TRBD2. The V gene's germline CDR1 is SQVTM and CDR2 ANQGSEA. The V segment lost 4 bases and the J segment 2 bases; nucleotides outside the gene matches: 12. The CDR3 is 16 residues long. CDR3 amino acids: CSVGGWAGVATDTQYF. The CDR3 DNA reads TGCAGCGTTGGAGGTTGGGCGGGAGTGGCCACAGATACGCAGTATTTT.

This clone was found a few times. This sequence joins TRBV7-2 and TRBJ1-1; TRBD1 might be the D (6 bases). CDR3 length: 15 amino acids. With 3 bases removed from V and 2 bases from J, the gap between germline ends came to 13 bases. From germline, CDR1 is SGHTA and CDR2 FQGNSA. The CDR3: CASSFSWTANTEAFF. For the CDR3, the DNA is TGTGCCAGCAGCTTCAGTTGGACAGCTAACACTGAAGCTTTCTTT.

V gene TRBV2 combines with J gene TRBJ2-1; unclear D gene. The CDR3 spans 15 residues. Germline V lookup: CDR1 SNHLY, CDR2 FYNNEI. V lost 4 bases and J lost 7, with 17 bases in between. In nucleotides, the CDR3 is TGTGCCAGCAGTGTGGGCAGGACGTCGAGGAATGAGCAGTTCTTC. It codes for CASSVGRTSRNEQFF.

This clone was recorded a few times. The chain uses TRBV10-3 and TRBJ2-3; maybe TRBD2 (6 bases). V was clipped by 4 bases and J by 0 bases, with 11 bases between them. CDR1 and CDR2 from the germline V gene are ENHRY and SYGVKD. The CDR3 is made up of 15 amino acids. The CDR3 is CAISGGEKSTDTQYF. The CDR3 DNA reads TGTGCCATCAGTGGCGGGGAGAAGAGCACAGATACGCAGTATTTT.